The entry below describes one T cell receptor (beta chain). The repertoire was sequenced with immunoSEQ multiplex PCR; TCRdb's copy has only in-frame clones and lacks some. The top ten hold 3.7% of the sample, which has over 200,000 clones, around 90% seen once. These data belong to a study of blood T cell repertoires in COVID-19. Study-level background: Researchers got acute and convalescent COVID-19 samples from the United States, Italy and Spain. From T cells, B-cell-depleted T cells, or PBMCs came the material, which was cDNA or gDNA.

Participants were aged roughly 18 to 95 years, lived in over 20 US areas, and enrolled virtually. Exposed participants came across a COVID-19 case within 2 weeks before study entry. The CDR3 covers 14 residues. Trimming stripped 3 bases from V and 7 bases from J, with 16 bases between. The germline V gene has CDR1 SEHNR and CDR2 FQNEAQ (reference sequence). The TCR sequence derives from a woman in her twenties or thirties who had been exposed to COVID-19. The chain carries TRBV7-9 and TRBJ2-7; D might be TRBD2 (5 bases). Sequencing was carried out using PBMCs or T cells enriched from blood (not recorded which). The CDR3 bases are TGTGCCAGCAGCTTGGACCGTAGCGTGGGGGAGCAGTACTTC. Translation: CASSLDRSVGEQYF.